Below are 7 T cell receptor beta chains sequenced from a single sample in a study of T cell responses to AZD1222 COVID-19 vaccine. Clones were read by immunoSEQ multiplex PCR, and TCRdb kept only the in-frame ones, dropping some. Of roughly 140,000 clones in the sample, more than 75% were seen once. Sequenced here: peripheral blood, sampled on day 0 of MenACWY control vaccination. These receptors were obtained from an adult in good health.

The rearrangement uses TRBV28 and TRBJ1-5; D remains unclear. Germline V gives CDR1 MDHEN, CDR2 SYDVKM. The ends were cut back, 8 bases at V and 4 bases at J, with 9 bases in the middle. The CDR3 is 12 amino acids. In DNA form, the CDR3 reads TGTGCCAGCCACGGCTCGAATCAGCCCCAGCATTTT. This codes for CASHGSNQPQHF. Full variable domain (outside the CDR3, taken from reference TRBV28 and TRBJ1-5): DVKVTQSSRYLVKRTGEKVFLECVQDMDHENMFWYRQDPGLGLRLIYFSYDVKMKEKGDIPEGYSVSREKKERFSLILESASTNQTSMYLCASHGSNQPQHFGDGTRLSIL.

The rearrangement joins TRBV6-1 to TRBJ1-2; 9 nucleotides align to TRBD1. From germline, CDR1 is MNHNS and CDR2 SASEGT. Trimming at V came to 2 bases and at J to 8 bases, leaving 9 bases not matched to a gene. This CDR3 has 15 residues. The CDR3: CASSEPPGTGSGYTF. CDR3 DNA: TGTGCCAGCAGTGAACCCCCCGGGACAGGGAGCGGCTACACCTTC.

This clone has just one count. V is TRBV24-1 and J is TRBJ1-3; no reliable D call. V was shortened by 5 bases and J by 0 bases, with 10 bases between the two germline ends. Germline V lookup: CDR1 KGHDR, CDR2 SFDVKD. This CDR3 is built from 15 residues. CDR3 sequence reads: CATSAAGSSGNTIYF. The CDR3 coding sequence is TGTGCCACCAGTGCCGCGGGGTCCTCTGGAAACACCATATATTTT.

The rearrangement uses TRBV4-1 and TRBJ2-7; D is possibly TRBD2 (6 bases). Germline V lookup: CDR1 MGHRA, CDR2 YSYEKL. The CDR3 is made up of 16 amino acids. Trimming pared 0 bases from V and 2 bases from J, leaving 14 bases between. The chain's CDR3 is CASSQDLGGSPYEQYF. Here the CDR3 DNA reads TGCGCCAGCAGCCAAGATCTCGGGGGATCCCCCTACGAGCAGTACTTC.

The chain uses TRBV18 and TRBJ2-1; TRBD1 agrees at 9 bases. Germline V CDR1 and CDR2: KGHSH, LQKENI. Trimming took 0 bases from V and 6 from J; bases not matched to a gene: 6. The CDR3 covers 16 residues. The CDR3 is CASSPPVGQGSNEQFF. In nucleotides, the CDR3 is TGTGCCAGCTCACCACCAGTGGGACAGGGCAGCAATGAGCAGTTCTTC.

The chain is built from TRBV12-3 or TRBV12-4 and TRBJ1-2; D is unclear. Trimming took 4 bases from V and 2 from J, leaving 8 bases between them. This CDR3 spans 13 amino acids. This CDR3 is CASSWRGNYGYTF. In DNA form, the CDR3 reads TGTGCCAGCAGTTGGCGTGGGAACTATGGCTACACCTTC.

J is TRBJ1-2 and V is TRBV9; 10 bases fit TRBD1. Germline CDR1 and CDR2: SGDLS and YYNGEE. Unmatched junction bases numbered 16, after V lost 4 bases and J lost 7 bases. CDR3 length equals 17 residues. The CDR3, as DNA: TGTGCCAGCAGCCCCCACCCGGGAGGGACAGGGGAATTTGGCTACACCTTC. Protein product: CASSPHPGGTGEFGYTF.